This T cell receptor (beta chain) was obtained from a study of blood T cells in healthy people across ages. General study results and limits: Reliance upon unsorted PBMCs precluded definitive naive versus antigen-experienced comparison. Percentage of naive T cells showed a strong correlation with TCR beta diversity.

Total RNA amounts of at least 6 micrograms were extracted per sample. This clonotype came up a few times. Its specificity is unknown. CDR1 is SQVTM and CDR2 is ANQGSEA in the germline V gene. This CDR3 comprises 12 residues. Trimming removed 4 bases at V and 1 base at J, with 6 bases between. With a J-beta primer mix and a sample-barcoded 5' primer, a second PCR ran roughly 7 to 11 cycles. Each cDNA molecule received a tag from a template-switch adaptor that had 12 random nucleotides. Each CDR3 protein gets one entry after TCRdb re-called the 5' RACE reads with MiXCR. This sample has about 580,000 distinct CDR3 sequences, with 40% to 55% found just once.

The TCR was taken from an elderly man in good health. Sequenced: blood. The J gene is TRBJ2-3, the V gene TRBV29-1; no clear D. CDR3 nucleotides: TGCAGCGTTGCATCCGGCACAGATACGCAGTATTTT. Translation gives CSVASGTDTQYF.